This passage covers 14 T cell receptor beta chains from one sample sequenced in a study of CD4 and CD8 cells across lung adenocarcinoma regions. TCRdb reprocessed the PCR reads with MiXCR, giving one entry per CDR3 protein. The sample shows under 30,000 distinct CDR3 sequences, more than 45% of them seen only once. Sequencing was done on a sample of CD8+ T cells from the center of a lung tumor. The receptors were gathered from a male donor with lung adenocarcinoma. The CD4 and CD8 labels of this study may be unreliable.

Worth noting for this clonotype: Its ends do not fully match the called genes, so a read error is possible. This rearrangement joins TRBV6-4 to TRBJ2-5; unclear D gene. The germline CDR1 and CDR2 sequences are MRHNA and SNTAGT. The CDR3 loop spans 13 amino acids. DNA of the CDR3: TGTGCCAGCGGTGACTCTGACCCAGATACCCAGTACTTT. Translation: CASGDSDPDTQYF.

The table lists this clonotype with many counts. The chain couples TRBV27 to TRBJ2-1; TRBD2 aligns across 7 bases. Germline values: CDR1 MNHEY, CDR2 SMNVEV (reference sequence). V lost 5 bases and J lost 8; bases outside the gene matches: 15. The CDR3 is 16 residues long. The CDR3 DNA is TGTGCCAGCAGTCCCAAGACGAGCGGGAATCGGTATGAGCAGTTCTTC. Amino acids: CASSPKTSGNRYEQFF.

As concerns this clonotype: At one boundary the junction diverges from the germline segment, which might be a read error. The CDR3 reads CPSRLKETQYF. The CDR3 region has the DNA TGTCCCAGCCGTCTCAAAGAGACGCAGTATTTT. This chain uses TRBV6-8 with TRBJ2-3; no definite D call. This CDR3 comprises 11 residues. Per germline, CDR1 MNHGY and CDR2 SAAAGT.

A few counts support this clonotype. The chain joins TRBV3-1 to TRBJ2-2; 12 bases fit TRBD2. The germline CDR1 and CDR2 sequences are LGHDT and YNNKEL (reference sequence). The J segment lost 4 bases and the V segment lost 1 base, leaving 1 base of the junction unmatched. The CDR3 covers 16 residues. The CDR3 DNA reads TGTGCCAGCAGCCAAGTGACTAGCGGGAGCACCGGGGAGCTGTTTTTT. It specifies CASSQVTSGSTGELFF.

The J gene is TRBJ2-1, the V gene TRBV6-1, with 10 positions matching TRBD2. Looked up from germline, CDR1 is MNHNS and CDR2 is SASEGT. The CDR3 length is 15 residues. After removal of 6 bases from V and 3 bases from J, the junction contained 5 bases not matched to a gene. The CDR3 nucleotides read TGTGCCAGCAGCCGGACTAGCGGAGACTACAATGAGCAGTTCTTC. This sequence encodes CASSRTSGDYNEQFF.

The chain couples TRBV6-5 to TRBJ1-5; D is unresolved. The ends were cut back, 2 bases at V and 6 bases at J, with 23 bases in the middle. Germline V gene data show CDR1 as MNHEY and CDR2 as SVGAGI. The CDR3 runs 18 residues. The CDR3 sequence is CASSYSLRWEEGCQPQHF. The CDR3 DNA is TGTGCCAGCAGTTACAGCCTTAGATGGGAGGAGGGATGTCAGCCCCAGCATTTT.

The chain recombines TRBV6-5 with TRBJ1-6; D might be TRBD1 (5 bases). V lost 2 bases, J lost 0 bases, and 5 bases lay in between. This CDR3 has 15 residues. Germline-derived CDR1 and CDR2 are MNHEY and SVGAGI. The CDR3 DNA sequence: TGTGCCAGCAGTTACCAGGGCTCCTATAATTCACCCCTCCACTTT. This gives the protein CASSYQGSYNSPLHF.

By share, this clonotype ranks as medium-sized. The rearrangement links TRBV27 to TRBJ1-2; D is uncertain. From germline, CDR1 is MNHEY and CDR2 SMNVEV (reference sequence). The V end lost 4 bases, the J end lost 8 bases, and 17 bases lay between the germline ends. The CDR3 length is 14 residues. The DNA for the CDR3 is TGTGCCAGCAGTTCCGCAGGAGGTTCTAGCGGCTACACCTTC. Encoded protein: CASSSAGGSSGYTF.

As for this clonotype: The junction does not match germline at one end; this may be a read error. The chain combines TRBV6-5 with TRBJ2-4; 8 bases are shared with TRBD2. CDR3 length equals 15 residues. Germline V gene sequence: CDR1 MNHEY, CDR2 SVGAGI. The CDR3 reads CASSSGGRATNMQYF. The CDR3 bases are TGTGCCAGCAGTTCGGGGGGGAGAGCCACAAACATGCAGTATTTC.

This clonotype was observed a few times. The chain has TRBV6-1 and TRBJ2-3; 8 bases fit TRBD2. This CDR3 region has 15 residues. Germline lookup yields CDR1 MNHNS and CDR2 SASEGT. Trimming took 4 bases from V and 11 from J; bases not matched to a gene: 14. The CDR3 is CASSATSGSYNEQYF. The CDR3 region has the DNA TGTGCCAGCAGTGCAACTAGCGGCTCCTACAATGAGCAGTATTTT.

This clonotype is a singleton in its sample. The chain has TRBV6-1 and TRBJ2-7; perhaps TRBD1 as D (6 bases). Trimming removed 5 bases from V and 0 bases from J, with 20 bases in between. The CDR3 is 17 amino acids. From germline, CDR1 is MNHNS and CDR2 SASEGT. CDR3 nucleotide sequence: TGTGCCAGCAGTCGACAGGATTCGTGGTCTGGCTCCTACGAGCAGTACTTC. This translates into CASSRQDSWSGSYEQYF.

This clonotype was observed a handful of times. The junction departs from germline at one end; a sequencing error may be responsible. V and J are TRBV12-3 or TRBV12-4 and TRBJ2-1; D might be TRBD1 or TRBD2, each matching 6 bases. TRBJ2-7 matches the DNA end more closely, so the J call is doubtful. The length of the CDR3 is 14 residues. In DNA form, the CDR3 reads TGTGCGAGCAGTGGGGGCCGGGGGCAAGAGACGCAGTACTTC. This codes for CASSGGRGQETQYF.

The rearrangement joins TRBV6-1 to TRBJ2-3; no clear D gene. Looked up from germline, CDR1 is MNHNS and CDR2 is SASEGT. The CDR3 has 14 residues. Trimming stripped 3 bases from V and 6 bases from J, with 13 bases between. The CDR3 reads CASSEAPGTDTQYF. The CDR3 coding sequence is TGTGCCAGCAGTGAGGCTCCGGGTACCGATACGCAGTATTTT.

Remarks on this clonotype: At one end, the junction sequence differs from germline, possibly due to a read error. The rearrangement joins TRBV6-1 to TRBJ2-1, with D tentatively TRBD2 (6 bases). CDR1 MNHNS and CDR2 SASEGT come from the germline V gene. The CDR3 is made up of 16 amino acids. This CDR3 reads CASSETGTGGTDEQFF. Written as DNA, the CDR3 is TGTGCCAGCAGTGAAACGGGGACTGGGGGGACCGATGAGCAGTTTTTC.